Detailed here is one TCR beta chain. Antigen: not known. This sample is drawn from a study of vaccination and CD4 T cells after COVID-19. Study as a whole: The BNT162b2 or mRNA-1273 vaccine was given to participants in two doses.

The time point was: late sampling 161 to 241 days after vaccination in a few convalescent patients. Treatment of the sample: approximately 10-day PBMC culture with coronavirus spike peptide pools or control peptides (ViraFEST assay). T cells were expanded with peptide pools, and expanded clonotypes were identified by TCR sequencing. Sequencing of cultured CD4+ T cell DNA used the Oncomine TCR Beta short-read assay. Each CDR3 protein gets one entry after TCRdb re-called the PCR reads with MiXCR. The sample consists of around 20,000 distinct CDR3 sequences, around two fifths of them appearing once. The sequenced sample was CD4+ T cells from blood, cultured in vitro, obtained about 7 months after SARS-CoV-2 vaccination. This clonotype was obtained from a human donor who had recovered from COVID-19.

The CDR3 region has the DNA TGCGCCAGCAGCCAAGACGGGACAGGGGGTGAAGCTTTCTTT. It translates to CASSQDGTGGEAFF. V and J are TRBV5-1 and TRBJ1-1; 11 bases are a match to TRBD1. The CDR3 sequence is 14 residues long. V shed 4 bases and J 7 bases; nucleotides not matched to a gene: 6. CDR1 and CDR2 (germline): SGHRS, YFSETQ. Full variable domain (remainder filled in from reference TRBV5-1 and TRBJ1-1): KAGVTQTPRYLIKTRGQQVTLSCSPISGHRSVSWYQQTPGQGLQFLFEYFSETQRNKGNFPGRFSGRQFSNSRSEMNVSTLELGDSALYLCASSQDGTGGEAFFGQGTRLTVV.